The 3 T cell receptor beta chains presented below share a single source sample, sequenced in a study of siplizumab effects on memory and regulatory T cells. TCRdb's copy holds only in-frame clones and misses some; the assay was immunoSEQ multiplex PCR. The sample carries roughly 6,900 clones, under 80% recorded once. Sequenced input: effector memory CD8+ T cells sorted from blood. Subset in this sample: unstimulated CD8+ effector memory T cells. The origin of the receptors is a human donor in good health.

Relative to its sample, this clone is medium-sized. The gene calls are TRBV7-2 and TRBJ2-7; 10 nucleotides align to TRBD2. J gave up 5 bases and V 1 base, and 8 bases lay outside the gene matches. Germline lookup yields CDR1 SGHTA and CDR2 FQGNSA. The CDR3 runs to 16 residues. CDR3 residues: CASSLDYSSGSHEQYF. The CDR3 DNA follows: TGTGCCAGCAGCTTAGACTATTCTAGCGGGAGCCACGAGCAGTACTTC.

This rearrangement joins TRBV11-3 to TRBJ2-3; D call uncertain. V gave up 1 base and J gave up 2 bases, with 4 bases separating them. From germline, CDR1 is SGHNT and CDR2 YENEEA. The CDR3 extends over 13 amino acids. CDR3 DNA: TGTGCCAGCAGCTTAGGGCCCACAGATACGCAGTATTTT. This translates into CASSLGPTDTQYF.

The V gene is TRBV7-9, the J gene TRBJ2-1; TRBD1 aligns across 7 bases. V lost 8 bases, J lost 1 base, and 5 bases stayed unmatched. The CDR3 contains 14 residues. Germline lookup yields CDR1 SEHNR and CDR2 FQNEAQ (reference sequence). Written as DNA, the CDR3 is TGTGCCAGCTTAAAGGGGGCTTCCTACAATGAGCAGTTCTTC. Translated, it gives CASLKGASYNEQFF.